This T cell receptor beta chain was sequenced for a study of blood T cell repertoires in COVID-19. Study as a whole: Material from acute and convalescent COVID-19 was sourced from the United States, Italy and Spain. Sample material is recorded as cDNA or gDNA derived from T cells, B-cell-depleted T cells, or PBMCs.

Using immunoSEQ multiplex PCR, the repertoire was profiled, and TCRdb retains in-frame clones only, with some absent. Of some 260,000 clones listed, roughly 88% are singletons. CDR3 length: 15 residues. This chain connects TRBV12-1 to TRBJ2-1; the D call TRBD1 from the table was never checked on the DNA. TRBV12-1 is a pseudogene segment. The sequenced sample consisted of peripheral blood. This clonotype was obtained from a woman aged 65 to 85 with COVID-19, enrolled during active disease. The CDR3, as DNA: TGTGCCAGCAGCTCCAGACAGGGGGCACACAATGAGCAGTTCTTC. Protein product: CASSSRQGAHNEQFF.